One and the same sample provided the 19 T cell receptor beta chains below, sequenced in a study of response to subunit inactivated influenza vaccine (dated by TCRdb to the late 2010s). The receptor library was made with RT-PCR. TCRdb records Illumina HiSeq 2500 as the sequencer. TCRdb reworked the public reads: Q25 trimming with fastp, MiXCR clone assembly, productive beta chains retained. Every entry covers one CDR3 protein and lists the most common genes and DNA from its rows. This sample lists about 800,000 distinct CDR3 sequences; roughly 20% were detected once. About 9.4% of the sample belongs to the ten largest clones. The sample here was PBMCs from blood, taken roughly 5 days after vaccination. These receptors were obtained from a man between 50 and 59 years old who received an inactivated influenza vaccine. Donor details come from another sample of the same person, matched by shared clones.

The rearrangement joins TRBV7-9 to TRBJ2-5; D is unresolved. The CDR3 loop spans 14 amino acids. V was shortened by 8 bases and J by 0 bases, with 13 bases between the two germline ends. Germline lookup yields CDR1 SEHNR and CDR2 FQNEAQ (reference sequence). In nucleotides, the CDR3 is TGTGCCAGCGCGCCCGTCCTCCACCAAGAGACCCAGTACTTC. Amino acid sequence: CASAPVLHQETQYF.

The J gene is TRBJ1-4, the V gene TRBV29-1; 8 nucleotides match TRBD1. V shed 6 bases and J 3 bases; nucleotides not matched to a gene: 3. Germline V lookup: CDR1 SQVTM, CDR2 ANQGSEA. This CDR3 has 13 amino acids. CDR3 sequence: CSVDRGANEKLFF. CDR3 DNA sequence: TGCAGCGTAGACAGGGGTGCTAATGAAAAACTGTTTTTT. Drawing the rest from reference TRBV29-1 and TRBJ1-4, the complete variable domain is SAVISQKPSRDICQRGTSLTIQCQVDSQVTMMFWYRQQPGQSLTLIATANQGSEATYESGFVIDKFPISRPNLTFSTLTVSNMSPEDSSIYLCSVDRGANEKLFFGSGTQLSVL.

This clonotype was seen a handful of times. The CDR3 coding sequence is TGTGCCAGCAGTCCCCATTTCTTAAGTGAAGCTTTCTTT. It yields the protein CASSPHFLSEAFF. This chain links TRBV12-3 or TRBV12-4 with TRBJ1-1; D gene uncertain. Trimming removed 5 bases at V and 7 bases at J, with 14 bases between. This CDR3 region has 13 residues.

This chain uses TRBV20-1 with TRBJ2-4, with D uncertain. This CDR3 is 12 amino acids long. CDR1 and CDR2 (germline): DFQATT, SNEGSKA (reference sequence). The V end was cut by 0 bases, the J end by 4 bases, with 4 bases between. CDR3 amino acids: CSARDLKNIQYF. As DNA, the CDR3 is TGCAGTGCTAGAGATCTGAAAAACATTCAGTACTTC.

This clonotype has only a few counts. The chain links TRBV27 to TRBJ2-2; 10 nucleotides agree with TRBD2. CDR1 and CDR2 (germline): MNHEY, SMNVEV (reference sequence). This CDR3 has 16 amino acids. The V and J ends lost 6 bases and 6 bases, in that order; junction bases with no gene match: 10. This CDR3 reads CASSPGGGTSAGELFF. The CDR3 DNA reads as TGTGCCAGCAGCCCAGGAGGTGGGACTAGCGCCGGGGAGCTGTTTTTT.

This clonotype has just a few counts. The DNA for the CDR3 is TGTGCCAGCAGGGCACTAGCGGATTCCTACGAGCAGTACTTC. This encodes CASRALADSYEQYF. This sequence joins TRBV6-1 and TRBJ2-7; the match to TRBD2 covers 8 bases. This CDR3 has 14 residues. CDR1 MNHNS and CDR2 SASEGT come from the germline V gene. The junction had 5 bases not matched to a gene; V was cut back by 6 bases and J by 1 base.

This clonotype was seen more than once but under ten times. The CDR3, as DNA: TGTGCCAGCAGCTTAGCCGGGGGGGGGCCTGAGACCCAGTACTTC. Translating gives CASSLAGGGPETQYF. The J gene is TRBJ2-5, the V gene TRBV7-9, with TRBD2 identical over 8 bases. The germline V gene encodes CDR1 SEHNR and CDR2 FQNEAQ (reference sequence). Trimming at V came to 0 bases and at J to 5 bases, leaving 5 bases not matched to a gene. This CDR3 spans 15 amino acids.

The CDR3: CASSSNPSDYNEQFF. The CDR3 nucleotides are TGTGCCAGCAGCTCCAATCCCTCCGACTACAATGAGCAGTTCTTC. This chain joins TRBV7-6 and TRBJ2-1; D unresolved. Trimming stripped 4 bases from V and 3 bases from J, with 13 bases between. Per the germline V gene, CDR1 is SGHVS and CDR2 is FNYEAQ. CDR3 length: 15 amino acids.

This clonotype came up a few times. This chain links TRBV7-2 with TRBJ2-5; D remains ambiguous. Germline values: CDR1 SGHTA, CDR2 FQGNSA. V was clipped by 5 bases and J by 2 bases, with 15 bases between them. CDR3 size: 15 residues. In DNA, the CDR3 is TGTGCCAGCAGCATTGGGGTTGTGGGGCAAGAGACCCAGTACTTC. It is translated as CASSIGVVGQETQYF.

V gene TRBV7-2 combines with J gene TRBJ2-7, with TRBD2 matching 7 bases. This CDR3 has 16 residues. Unmatched junction bases numbered 13, after V lost 5 bases and J lost 3 bases. Germline V lookup: CDR1 SGHTA, CDR2 FQGNSA. The CDR3 DNA follows: TGTGCCAGCAGCCCTATTCTCGAGCGGGATAGCTACGAGCAGTACTTC. Translating gives CASSPILERDSYEQYF. Variable domain in full (rest from reference TRBV7-2 and TRBJ2-7): GAGVSQSPSNKVTEKGKDVELRCDPISGHTALYWYRQSLGQGLEFLIYFQGNSAPDKSGLPSDRFSAERTGGSVSTLTIQRTQQEDSAVYLCASSPILERDSYEQYFGPGTRLTVT.

V usage is TRBV19 and J usage is TRBJ2-3, with TRBD1 identical over 9 bases. Unmatched junction bases numbered 6, after V lost 8 bases and J lost 3 bases. Germline loops: CDR1 LNHDA, CDR2 SQIVND (reference sequence). The CDR3 runs 14 residues. DNA of the CDR3: TGTGCCAGTCAGACACAGGGGGCAACAGATACGCAGTATTTT. This gives the protein CASQTQGATDTQYF.

This clonotype was counted only a few times. The chain links TRBV11-2 to TRBJ2-5, with TRBD1 matching over 10 bases. The CDR3 is 18 residues long. V shed 4 bases and J 7 bases; nucleotides not matched to a gene: 18. The germline gives CDR1 SGHAT, CDR2 FQNNGV. CDR3 amino acids: CASSSVQFETGGGGTQYF. The CDR3 nucleotides read TGTGCCAGCAGCTCGGTACAATTTGAGACAGGGGGCGGAGGGACCCAGTACTTC.

The chain couples TRBV29-1 to TRBJ1-4; D is unresolved. The V end lost 6 bases, the J end lost 1 base, and 9 bases lay between the germline ends. The CDR3 runs to 13 residues. Germline CDR1 is SQVTM and CDR2 is ANQGSEA. The CDR3 here is CSVASRTNEKLFF. CDR3 DNA sequence: TGCAGCGTAGCAAGCAGAACTAATGAAAAACTGTTTTTT.

This chain joins TRBV7-8 and TRBJ1-1; D might be TRBD1 (6 bases). This CDR3 contains 16 residues. Deletions cut 2 bases from V and 0 bases from J, with 13 bases between. Germline V gene data show CDR1 as SGHVS and CDR2 as FQNEAQ. CDR3 sequence: CASSLRDIGLNTEAFF. CDR3 coding DNA: TGTGCCAGCAGCTTAAGGGACATAGGATTGAACACTGAAGCTTTCTTT.

This clonotype was detected a few times. The rearrangement uses TRBV5-1 and TRBJ1-1; possibly TRBD1 for D (6 bases). V was pared by 0 bases and J by 5 bases, with 11 bases between. This CDR3 comprises 14 residues. Germline CDR1 SGHRS, CDR2 YFSETQ. CDR3 DNA sequence: TGCGCCAGCAGCTTGGAGGGGGGGTGGACTGAAGCTTTCTTT. Its translation: CASSLEGGWTEAFF.

This clonotype occurred a few times. The chain links TRBV5-1 to TRBJ1-1, with TRBD1 matching over 7 bases. Germline V lookup: CDR1 SGHRS, CDR2 YFSETQ. V was pared by 6 bases and J by 6 bases, with 8 bases of the junction left unmatched. The CDR3 covers 13 residues. The CDR3 nucleotides are TGCGCCAGCACCCCTGGCAGGGGGGCTGAAGCTTTCTTT. Translation: CASTPGRGAEAFF.

The gene calls are TRBV11-2 and TRBJ2-7; D perhaps matches TRBD2 (5 bases). CDR1 is SGHAT and CDR2 is FQNNGV in the germline V gene. V lost 1 base to trimming and J lost 4 bases, with 17 bases between them. CDR3 length: 16 amino acids. In DNA form, the CDR3 reads TGTGCCAGCAGCTTAGTCTTCGGGAATCTGGGTTACGAGCAGTACTTC. Translation: CASSLVFGNLGYEQYF.

The chain has TRBV27 and TRBJ2-1; possibly TRBD1 or TRBD2 for D (5 bases each). V gave up 2 bases and J gave up 13 bases, with 18 bases separating them. The CDR3 totals 14 residues. Germline CDR1 reads MNHEY; CDR2 reads SMNVEV (reference sequence). CDR3 region: CASSLVLGEGTQFF. In nucleotides, the CDR3 is TGTGCCAGCAGTTTAGTCCTCGGGGAAGGGACCCAGTTCTTC.

This rearrangement joins TRBV5-1 to TRBJ2-2; 9 bases align to TRBD2. The V and J ends lost 1 base and 1 base, in that order; junction bases with no gene match: 2. Germline loops: CDR1 SGHRS, CDR2 YFSETQ. The CDR3 covers 16 residues. This CDR3 is CASSLRSGGNTGELFF. CDR3 DNA: TGCGCCAGCAGCTTGCGTAGCGGGGGGAACACCGGGGAGCTGTTTTTT.